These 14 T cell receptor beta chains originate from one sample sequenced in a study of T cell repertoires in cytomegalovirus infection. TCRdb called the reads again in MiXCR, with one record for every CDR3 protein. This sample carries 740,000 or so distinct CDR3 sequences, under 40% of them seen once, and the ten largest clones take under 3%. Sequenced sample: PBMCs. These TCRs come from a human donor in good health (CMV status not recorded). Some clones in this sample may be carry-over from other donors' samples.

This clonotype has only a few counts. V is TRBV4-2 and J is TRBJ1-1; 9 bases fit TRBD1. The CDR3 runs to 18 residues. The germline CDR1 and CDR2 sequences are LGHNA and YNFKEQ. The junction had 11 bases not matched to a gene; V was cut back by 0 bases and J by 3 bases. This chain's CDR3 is CASSQDVRQGVWYTEAFF. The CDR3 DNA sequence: TGTGCCAGCAGCCAAGATGTGAGACAGGGGGTTTGGTACACTGAAGCTTTCTTT.

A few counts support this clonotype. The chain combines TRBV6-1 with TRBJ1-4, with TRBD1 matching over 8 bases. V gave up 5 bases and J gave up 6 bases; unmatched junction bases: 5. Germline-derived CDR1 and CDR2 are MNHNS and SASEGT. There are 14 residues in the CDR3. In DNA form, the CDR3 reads TGTGCCAGCAGTAAGGACAGGGTGCATGAAAAACTGTTTTTT. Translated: CASSKDRVHEKLFF.

The CDR3 DNA reads as TGTGCCACCAGTGACCCCGGGAGGGGGGATGAAAAACTGTTTTTT. Translating gives CATSDPGRGDEKLFF. The chain recombines TRBV24-1 with TRBJ1-4; D might be TRBD1 (6 bases). With 4 bases removed from V and 6 bases from J, the gap between germline ends came to 14 bases. Germline CDR1 KGHDR, CDR2 SFDVKD. The CDR3 is 15 amino acids.

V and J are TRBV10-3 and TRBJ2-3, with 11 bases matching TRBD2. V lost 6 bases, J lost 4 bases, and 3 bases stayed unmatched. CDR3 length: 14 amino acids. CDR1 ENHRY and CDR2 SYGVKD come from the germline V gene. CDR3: CAIRGLADSDTQYF. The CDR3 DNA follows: TGTGCCATCAGGGGACTAGCGGACTCAGATACGCAGTATTTT.

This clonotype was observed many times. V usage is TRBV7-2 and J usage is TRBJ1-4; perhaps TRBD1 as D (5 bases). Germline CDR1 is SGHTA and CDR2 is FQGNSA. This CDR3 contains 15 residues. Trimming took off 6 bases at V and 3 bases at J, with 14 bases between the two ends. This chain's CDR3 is CASSPVGGSNEKLFF. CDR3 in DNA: TGTGCCAGCAGTCCGGTTGGGGGTTCTAATGAAAAACTGTTTTTT.

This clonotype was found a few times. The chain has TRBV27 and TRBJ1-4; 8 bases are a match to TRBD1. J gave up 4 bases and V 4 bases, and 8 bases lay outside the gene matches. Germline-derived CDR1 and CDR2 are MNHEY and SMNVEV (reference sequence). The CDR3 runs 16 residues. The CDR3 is CASSSPPGGLNEKLFF. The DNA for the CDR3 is TGTGCCAGCAGTTCCCCTCCAGGGGGCCTTAATGAAAAACTGTTTTTT.

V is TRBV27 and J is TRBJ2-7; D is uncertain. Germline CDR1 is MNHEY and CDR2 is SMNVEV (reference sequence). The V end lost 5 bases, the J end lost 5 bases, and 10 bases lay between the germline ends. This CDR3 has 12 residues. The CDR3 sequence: CASSPNRNEQYF. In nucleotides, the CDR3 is TGTGCCAGCAGTCCGAATAGGAACGAGCAGTACTTC.

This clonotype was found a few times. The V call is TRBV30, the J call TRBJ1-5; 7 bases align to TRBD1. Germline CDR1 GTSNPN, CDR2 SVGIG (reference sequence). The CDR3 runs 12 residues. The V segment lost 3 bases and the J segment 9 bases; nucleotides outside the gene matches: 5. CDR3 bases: TGTGCCTGGAGACAGGGGTTTGGGCCCCAGCATTTT. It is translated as CAWRQGFGPQHF.

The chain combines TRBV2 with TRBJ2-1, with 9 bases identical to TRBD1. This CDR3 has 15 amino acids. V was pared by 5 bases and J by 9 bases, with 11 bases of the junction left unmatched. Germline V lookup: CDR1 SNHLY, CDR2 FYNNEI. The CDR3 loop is CASSPEIGTGIEQFF. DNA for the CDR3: TGTGCCAGCAGTCCCGAGATTGGGACAGGGATTGAGCAGTTCTTC. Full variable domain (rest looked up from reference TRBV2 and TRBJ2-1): EPEVTQTPSHQVTQMGQEVILRCVPISNHLYFYWYRQILGQKVEFLVSFYNNEISEKSEIFDDQFSVERPDGSNFTLKIRSTKLEDSAMYFCASSPEIGTGIEQFFGPGTRLTVL.

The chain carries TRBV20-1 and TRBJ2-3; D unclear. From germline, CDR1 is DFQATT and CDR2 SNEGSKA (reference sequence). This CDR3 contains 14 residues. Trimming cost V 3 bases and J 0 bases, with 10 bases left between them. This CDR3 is CSARLALSTDTQYF. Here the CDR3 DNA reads TGCAGTGCTAGGCTGGCATTAAGCACAGATACGCAGTATTTT.

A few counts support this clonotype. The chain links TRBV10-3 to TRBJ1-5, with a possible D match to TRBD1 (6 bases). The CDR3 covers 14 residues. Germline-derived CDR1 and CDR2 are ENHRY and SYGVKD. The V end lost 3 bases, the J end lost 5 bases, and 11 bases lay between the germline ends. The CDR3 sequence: CAISDRGNDQPQHF. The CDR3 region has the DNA TGTGCCATCAGTGATAGGGGGAATGATCAGCCCCAGCATTTT.

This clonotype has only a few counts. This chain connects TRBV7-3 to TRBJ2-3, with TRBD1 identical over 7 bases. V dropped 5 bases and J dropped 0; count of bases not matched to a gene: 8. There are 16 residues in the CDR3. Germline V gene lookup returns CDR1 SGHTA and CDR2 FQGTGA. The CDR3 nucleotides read TGTGCCAGCAGCGAGGGGACAGCCTCTAGCACAGATACGCAGTATTTT. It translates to CASSEGTASSTDTQYF.

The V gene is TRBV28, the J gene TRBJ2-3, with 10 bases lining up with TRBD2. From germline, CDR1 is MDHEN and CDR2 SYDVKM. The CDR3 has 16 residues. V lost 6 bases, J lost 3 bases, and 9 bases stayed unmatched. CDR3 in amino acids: CASSPIAGGGTDTQYF. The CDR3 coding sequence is TGTGCCAGCAGCCCTATAGCGGGGGGTGGAACAGATACGCAGTATTTT.

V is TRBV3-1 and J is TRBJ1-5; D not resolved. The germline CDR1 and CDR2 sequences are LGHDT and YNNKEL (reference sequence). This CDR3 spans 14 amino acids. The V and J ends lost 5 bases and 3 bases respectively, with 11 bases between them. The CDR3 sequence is CASSSDLHNQPQHF. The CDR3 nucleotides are TGTGCCAGCAGCTCGGACCTGCACAATCAGCCCCAGCATTTT.